A single sample is the source of the 18 T cell receptor beta chains below, sequenced in a study of monozygotic twins with inflammatory bowel disease. TCRdb re-called the 5' RACE reads; every CDR3 protein appears as one record, without DNA. The sample data list around 410,000 distinct CDR3 sequences. The material sequenced was blood. The source is a human donor with ulcerative colitis or Crohn's disease, or a healthy co-twin of an affected twin (not recorded which).

The chain uses TRBV11-2 and TRBJ2-3; the D call of TRBD1 rests on TCRdb alone, since no DNA is present to check it. The germline V gene encodes CDR1 SGHAT and CDR2 FQNNGV. The CDR3 totals 16 residues. The CDR3 sequence is CASSPPGQGLADTQYF.

The rearrangement uses TRBV11-2 and TRBJ2-7. CDR3 length: 19 amino acids. Germline lookup yields CDR1 SGHAT and CDR2 FQNNGV. CDR3 sequence: CASSSFLSPGTGKWYEQYF.

V is TRBV5-1 and J is TRBJ2-2. CDR3 length: 14 residues. Germline lookup yields CDR1 SGHRS and CDR2 YFSETQ. The CDR3 spells CASSSNGGTGELFF.

The V and J genes are TRBV5-1 and TRBJ2-7; the TRBD1 assignment by TCRdb is unverifiable without DNA. Germline CDR1 is SGHRS and CDR2 is YFSETQ. The CDR3 totals 13 residues. The CDR3 reads CASSLELPREQYF.

The V and J genes are TRBV7-3 and TRBJ2-5; the TCRdb call, TRBD1, lacks DNA for checking. This CDR3 region has 13 residues. Germline CDR1 and CDR2: SGHTA and FQGTGA. CDR3 residues: CASSPDDFGTKAF. Full variable domain (remainder filled in from reference TRBV7-3 and TRBJ2-5): GAGVSQTPSNKVTEKGKYVELRCDPISGHTALYWYRQSLGQGPEFLIYFQGTGAADDSGLPNDRFFAVRPEGSVSTLKIQRTERGDSAVYLCASSPDDFGTKAFGPGTRLLVL.

The rearrangement links TRBV5-1 to TRBJ1-1; TCRdb's D call of TRBD1 is untestable without DNA. In germline, CDR1 is SGHRS, CDR2 YFSETQ. This CDR3 is 15 amino acids long. CDR3 sequence reads: CASSLVQGPNTEAFF.

This chain uses TRBV28 with TRBJ2-7; TCRdb indicates TRBD2, and absent DNA this call remains unverified. Germline V gene sequence: CDR1 MDHEN, CDR2 SYDVKM. The CDR3 extends over 16 amino acids. The CDR3 region is CASSFTSGRGGYEQYF.

The chain couples TRBV5-1 to TRBJ2-3; TCRdb lists TRBD2, though no DNA is available to test this call. The CDR3 contains 17 residues. CDR1 and CDR2 from the germline V gene are SGHRS and YFSETQ. The chain's CDR3 is CASSLSASGRAGDTQYF.

V usage is TRBV10-2 and J usage is TRBJ2-1; no DNA is available, so the TRBD1 call from TCRdb remains unchecked. The CDR3 is 16 residues long. The germline gives CDR1 WSHSY, CDR2 SAAADI. The CDR3 spells CASRGGSGSYYNEQFF.

The chain is built from TRBV7-2 and TRBJ1-4. The germline V gene has CDR1 SGHTA and CDR2 FQGNSA. CDR3 length equals 12 residues. The CDR3 sequence: CASSLEGEKLFF.

This chain uses TRBV9 with TRBJ2-7. The germline V gene has CDR1 SGDLS and CDR2 YYNGEE. CDR3 length: 13 amino acids. The CDR3 sequence is CASSVGGLTEQYF.

This chain joins TRBV11-1 and TRBJ1-6; lacking DNA, the TRBD1 call made by TCRdb goes unchecked. The germline V gene encodes CDR1 SGHAT and CDR2 FQDESV (reference sequence). This CDR3 comprises 18 residues. The CDR3 is CASSNRDRGFSYNSPLHF.

The V gene is TRBV20-1, the J gene TRBJ2-2; absent DNA, TCRdb's TRBD2 call cannot be checked. Germline V gene sequence: CDR1 DFQATT, CDR2 SNEGSKA (reference sequence). This CDR3 has 16 amino acids. This chain's CDR3 is CSGRTSGRAATGELFF.

The gene calls are TRBV7-3 and TRBJ1-6; TCRdb outputs TRBD1, but without DNA this stays unchecked. The CDR3 extends over 16 amino acids. Germline CDR1 reads SGHTA; CDR2 reads FQGTGA. The CDR3 sequence is CASSLLARGLNSPLHF. The variable domain in full, completed from reference TRBV7-3 and TRBJ1-6, reads GAGVSQTPSNKVTEKGKYVELRCDPISGHTALYWYRQSLGQGPEFLIYFQGTGAADDSGLPNDRFFAVRPEGSVSTLKIQRTERGDSAVYLCASSLLARGLNSPLHFGNGTRLTVT.

The genes are TRBV5-6 and TRBJ1-3; TCRdb returns TRBD1, unconfirmable since there is no DNA. CDR3 length equals 13 residues. Germline CDR1 is SGHDT and CDR2 is YYEEEE. CDR3 protein: CASSPSRDRAIYF.

The chain combines TRBV3-1 with TRBJ2-1; the TCRdb call, TRBD1, lacks DNA for checking. CDR1 is LGHDT and CDR2 is YNNKEL in the germline V gene (reference sequence). This CDR3 is 18 amino acids long. CDR3 region: CASSQDRRGAYSYNEQFF.

The V gene is TRBV5-1, the J gene TRBJ2-4; there is no DNA to check the TCRdb D call of TRBD1. Germline V gene data show CDR1 as SGHRS and CDR2 as YFSETQ. This CDR3 spans 14 amino acids. The CDR3 region is CASSLERGTDIQYF.

This chain connects TRBV7-2 to TRBJ2-6. CDR3 length: 14 amino acids. Germline-derived CDR1 and CDR2 are SGHTA and FQGNSA. The CDR3 reads CASSLSPGANVLTF.